These 7 T cell receptor beta chains originate from one sample sequenced in a study of cytomegalovirus exposure and HLA in healthy donors. Both 60 Vbeta primers and 13 Jbeta primers went into the PCR. Measured with immunoSEQ multiplex PCR; TCRdb has only the in-frame clones, and not every one. The sample data list about 130,000 clones. Input material: PBMCs. The receptors here all came from a man between 18 and 29 years old in good health and CMV-seronegative.

The V and J genes are TRBV28 and TRBJ1-1; 7 nucleotides match TRBD1. This CDR3 is built from 15 residues. Per the germline V gene, CDR1 is MDHEN and CDR2 is SYDVKM. After removal of 7 bases from V and 5 bases from J, the junction contained 13 bases not matched to a gene. Here the CDR3 DNA reads TGTGCCAGCATAGGGGGCGGGGGGGCGCATACTGAAGCTTTCTTT. This encodes CASIGGGGAHTEAFF.

The CDR3 reads CASSRLGAQPQHF. For the CDR3, the DNA is TGTGCCAGTAGCAGGTTGGGGGCTCAGCCCCAGCATTTT. The J gene is TRBJ1-5, the V gene TRBV19, with a tentative D call TRBD1 (6 bases). The length of the CDR3 is 13 residues. Trimming pared 6 bases from V and 6 bases from J, leaving 12 bases between. Looked up from germline, CDR1 is LNHDA and CDR2 is SQIVND (reference sequence).

This chain uses TRBV9 with TRBJ1-1; TRBD1 aligns across 7 bases. CDR3 size: 14 residues. Losses at the gene ends were 0 bases for V and 5 bases for J; bases not matched to a gene: 4. Germline CDR1 is SGDLS and CDR2 is YYNGEE. For the CDR3, the DNA is TGTGCCAGCAGCGTAGGGGACAGCCCTACTGAAGCTTTCTTT. Translating it yields CASSVGDSPTEAFF.

This chain links TRBV27 with TRBJ2-1; D unresolved. CDR3 length equals 14 residues. Germline V gene data show CDR1 as MNHEY and CDR2 as SMNVEV (reference sequence). With 7 bases removed from V and 3 bases from J, the gap between germline ends came to 13 bases. This chain's CDR3 is CASTVRSGYNEQFF. The CDR3 nucleotides read TGTGCCAGCACCGTAAGGTCGGGCTACAATGAGCAGTTCTTC.

The rearrangement uses TRBV28 and TRBJ2-3; 11 nucleotides match TRBD2. Germline CDR1 and CDR2: MDHEN and SYDVKM. The junction had 10 bases not matched to a gene; V was cut back by 8 bases and J by 3 bases. The CDR3 length is 16 residues. The CDR3 DNA reads as TGTGCCAGCCGGGAGACTAGCGGGATAGGGACAGATACGCAGTATTTT. Protein product: CASRETSGIGTDTQYF.

This rearrangement joins TRBV11-2 to TRBJ1-6; TRBD1 matches at 10 bases. The V gene end was trimmed by 5 bases and the J gene end by 0 bases; junction bases not matched to a gene: 7. The CDR3 extends over 18 amino acids. Germline CDR1 is SGHAT and CDR2 is FQNNGV. Here the CDR3 reads CASSPHRQGASYNSPLHF. The CDR3 DNA follows: TGTGCCAGCAGCCCCCATCGACAGGGGGCCTCCTATAATTCACCCCTCCACTTT.

This chain joins TRBV7-9 and TRBJ1-2; D unclear. Germline V gene lookup returns CDR1 SEHNR and CDR2 FQNEAQ (reference sequence). This CDR3 spans 13 amino acids. The germline V and J ends were trimmed by 5 bases and 3 bases, with 10 bases remaining between them. CDR3 in DNA: TGTGCCAGCAGCCAGAGGGAGTACTATGGCTACACCTTC. It yields the protein CASSQREYYGYTF. Drawing the rest from reference TRBV7-9 and TRBJ1-2, the complete variable domain is DTGVSQNPRHKITKRGQNVTFRCDPISEHNRLYWYRQTLGQGPEFLTYFQNEAQLEKSRLLSDRFSAERPKGSFSTLEIQRTEQGDSAMYLCASSQREYYGYTFGSGTRLTVV.